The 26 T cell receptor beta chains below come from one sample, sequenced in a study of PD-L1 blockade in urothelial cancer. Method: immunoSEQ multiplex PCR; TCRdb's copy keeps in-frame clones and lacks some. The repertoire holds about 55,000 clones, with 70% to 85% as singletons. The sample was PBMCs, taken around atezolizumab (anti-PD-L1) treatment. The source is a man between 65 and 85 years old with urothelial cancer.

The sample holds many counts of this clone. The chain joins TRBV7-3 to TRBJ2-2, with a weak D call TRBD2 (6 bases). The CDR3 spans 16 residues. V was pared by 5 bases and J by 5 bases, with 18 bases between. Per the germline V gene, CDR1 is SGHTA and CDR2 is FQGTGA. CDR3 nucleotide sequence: TGTGCCAGCAGCCGCTTCGGCGGGGATGCTACCGGGGAGCTGTTTTTT. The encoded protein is CASSRFGGDATGELFF. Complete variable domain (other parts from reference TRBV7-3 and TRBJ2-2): GAGVSQTPSNKVTEKGKYVELRCDPISGHTALYWYRQSLGQGPEFLIYFQGTGAADDSGLPNDRFFAVRPEGSVSTLKIQRTERGDSAVYLCASSRFGGDATGELFFGEGSRLTVL.

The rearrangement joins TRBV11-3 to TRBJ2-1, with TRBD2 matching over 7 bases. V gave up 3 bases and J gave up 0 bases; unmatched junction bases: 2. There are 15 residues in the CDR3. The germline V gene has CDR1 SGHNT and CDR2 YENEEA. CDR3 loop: CASSFRTSSYNEQFF. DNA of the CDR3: TGTGCCAGCAGCTTCAGGACTAGCTCCTACAATGAGCAGTTCTTC. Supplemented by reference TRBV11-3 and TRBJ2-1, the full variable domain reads EAGVVQSPRYKIIEKKQPVAFWCNPISGHNTLYWYLQNLGQGPELLIRYENEEAVDDSQLPKDRFSAERLKGVDSTLKIQPAELGDSAVYLCASSFRTSSYNEQFFGPGTRLTVL.

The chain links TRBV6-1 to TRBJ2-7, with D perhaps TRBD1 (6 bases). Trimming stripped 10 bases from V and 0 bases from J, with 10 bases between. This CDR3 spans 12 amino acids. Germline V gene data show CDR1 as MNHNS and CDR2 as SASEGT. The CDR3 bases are TGTGCCACCTGGGACAACTCCTACGAGCAGTACTTC. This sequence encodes CATWDNSYEQYF.

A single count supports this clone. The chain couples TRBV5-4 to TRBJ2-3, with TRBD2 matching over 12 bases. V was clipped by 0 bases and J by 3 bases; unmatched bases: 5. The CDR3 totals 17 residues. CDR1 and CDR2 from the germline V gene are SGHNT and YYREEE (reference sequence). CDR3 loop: CASSLALTSGGTDTQYF. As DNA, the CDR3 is TGTGCCAGCAGCTTGGCCTTGACTAGCGGGGGAACAGATACGCAGTATTTT.

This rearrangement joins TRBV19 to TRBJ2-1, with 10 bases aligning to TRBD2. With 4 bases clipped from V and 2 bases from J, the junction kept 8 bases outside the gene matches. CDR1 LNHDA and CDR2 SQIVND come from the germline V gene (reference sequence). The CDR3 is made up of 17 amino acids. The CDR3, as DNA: TGTGCCAGTAGTAAAGCGGGAGGGCCGAAAGCCTACAATGAGCAGTTCTTC. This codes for CASSKAGGPKAYNEQFF.

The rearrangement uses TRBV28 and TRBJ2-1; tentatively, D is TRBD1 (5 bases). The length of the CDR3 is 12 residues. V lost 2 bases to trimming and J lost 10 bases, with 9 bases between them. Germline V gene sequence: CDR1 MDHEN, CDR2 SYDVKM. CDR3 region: CASSLPAGEQFF. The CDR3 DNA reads TGTGCCAGCAGTTTACCGGCAGGGGAGCAGTTCTTC.

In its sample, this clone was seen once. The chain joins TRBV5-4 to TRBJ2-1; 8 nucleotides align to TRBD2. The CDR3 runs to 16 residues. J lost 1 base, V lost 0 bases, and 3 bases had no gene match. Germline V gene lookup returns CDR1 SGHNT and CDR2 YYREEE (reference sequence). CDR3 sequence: CASSLERELSYNEQFF. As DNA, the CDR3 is TGTGCCAGCAGCTTGGAGCGGGAGCTTTCCTACAATGAGCAGTTCTTC.

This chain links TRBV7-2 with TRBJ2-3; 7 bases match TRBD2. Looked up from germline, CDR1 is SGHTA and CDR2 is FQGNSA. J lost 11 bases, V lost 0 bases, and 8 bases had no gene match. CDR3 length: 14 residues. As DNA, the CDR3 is TGTGCCAGCAGCTTAGCTGAGGGAGGGCGTAGGCAGTATTTT. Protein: CASSLAEGGRRQYF.

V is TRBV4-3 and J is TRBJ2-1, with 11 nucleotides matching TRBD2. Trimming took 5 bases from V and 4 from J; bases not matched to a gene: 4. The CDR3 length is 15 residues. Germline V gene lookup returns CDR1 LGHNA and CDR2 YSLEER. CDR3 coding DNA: TGCGCCAGCAGCGATAGCGGGAGGGGTTACAATGAGCAGTTCTTC. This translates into CASSDSGRGYNEQFF.

The CDR3 DNA reads as TGTGCCAGCAGTTATGACAGGGTAAAATACGAGCAGTACTTC. It translates to CASSYDRVKYEQYF. V gene TRBV6-5 combines with J gene TRBJ2-7, with 7 bases matching TRBD1. The germline V gene has CDR1 MNHEY and CDR2 SVGAGI. CDR3 size: 14 residues. V dropped 3 bases and J dropped 4; count of bases not matched to a gene: 6.

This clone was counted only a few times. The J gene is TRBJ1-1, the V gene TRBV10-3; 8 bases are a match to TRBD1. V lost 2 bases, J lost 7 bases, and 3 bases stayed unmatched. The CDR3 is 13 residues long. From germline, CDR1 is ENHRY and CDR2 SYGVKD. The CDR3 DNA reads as TGTGCCATCAGTGAGGCAGGGGGCGGTGAAGCTTTCTTT. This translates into CAISEAGGGEAFF.

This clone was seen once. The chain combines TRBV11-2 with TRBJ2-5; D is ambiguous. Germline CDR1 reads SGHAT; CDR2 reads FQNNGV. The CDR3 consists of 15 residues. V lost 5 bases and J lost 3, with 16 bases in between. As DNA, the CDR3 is TGTGCCAGCAGCCGAGCTGGTCGACAAGAAGAGACCCAGTACTTC. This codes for CASSRAGRQEETQYF.

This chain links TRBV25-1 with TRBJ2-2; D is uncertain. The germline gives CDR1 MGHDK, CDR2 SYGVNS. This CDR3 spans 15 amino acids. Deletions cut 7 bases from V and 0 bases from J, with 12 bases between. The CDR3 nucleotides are TGTGCCAGCACCCCCCCTATGGCGAACACCGGGGAGCTGTTTTTT. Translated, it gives CASTPPMANTGELFF.

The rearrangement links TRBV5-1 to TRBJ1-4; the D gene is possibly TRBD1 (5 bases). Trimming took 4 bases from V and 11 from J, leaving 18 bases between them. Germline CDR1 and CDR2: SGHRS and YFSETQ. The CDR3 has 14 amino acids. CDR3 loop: CASSRDQGREKLFF. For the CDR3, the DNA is TGCGCCAGCAGCCGCGACCAGGGTCGGGAGAAACTGTTTTTT.

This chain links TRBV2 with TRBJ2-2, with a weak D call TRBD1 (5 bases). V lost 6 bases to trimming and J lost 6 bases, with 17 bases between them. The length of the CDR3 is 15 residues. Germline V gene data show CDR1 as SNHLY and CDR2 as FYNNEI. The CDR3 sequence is CASSLGAKGAGELFF. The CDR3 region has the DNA TGTGCCAGCAGCCTAGGGGCCAAAGGCGCCGGGGAGCTGTTTTTT.

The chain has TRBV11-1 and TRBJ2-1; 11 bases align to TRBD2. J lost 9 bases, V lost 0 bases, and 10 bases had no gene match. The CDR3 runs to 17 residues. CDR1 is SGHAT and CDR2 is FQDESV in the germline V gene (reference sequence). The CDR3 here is CASSLAGSGGAFGEQFF. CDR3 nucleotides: TGTGCCAGCAGCTTAGCGGGTAGCGGGGGGGCATTCGGTGAGCAGTTCTTC.

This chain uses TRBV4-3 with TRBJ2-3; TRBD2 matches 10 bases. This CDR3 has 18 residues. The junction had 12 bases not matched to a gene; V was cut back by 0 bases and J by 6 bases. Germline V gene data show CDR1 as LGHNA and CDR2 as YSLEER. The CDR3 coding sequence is TGCGCCAGCAGCCAAGAATATTCTAGCGGGAGTATTAGGGATACGCAGTATTTT. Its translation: CASSQEYSSGSIRDTQYF.

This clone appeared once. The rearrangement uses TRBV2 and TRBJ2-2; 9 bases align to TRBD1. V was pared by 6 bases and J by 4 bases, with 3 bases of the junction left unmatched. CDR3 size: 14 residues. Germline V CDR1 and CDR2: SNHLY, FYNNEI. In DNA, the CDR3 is TGTGCCAGCAGAGGGACAGGGCGCACCGGGGAGCTGTTTTTT. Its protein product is CASRGTGRTGELFF.

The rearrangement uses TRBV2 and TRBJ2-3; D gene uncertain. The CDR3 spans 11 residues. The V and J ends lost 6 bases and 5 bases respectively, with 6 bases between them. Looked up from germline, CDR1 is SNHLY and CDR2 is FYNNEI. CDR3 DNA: TGTGCCAGCAGCCCTAGAGATACGCAGTATTTT. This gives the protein CASSPRDTQYF. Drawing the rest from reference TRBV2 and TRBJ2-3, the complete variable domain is EPEVTQTPSHQVTQMGQEVILRCVPISNHLYFYWYRQILGQKVEFLVSFYNNEISEKSEIFDDQFSVERPDGSNFTLKIRSTKLEDSAMYFCASSPRDTQYFGPGTRLTVL.

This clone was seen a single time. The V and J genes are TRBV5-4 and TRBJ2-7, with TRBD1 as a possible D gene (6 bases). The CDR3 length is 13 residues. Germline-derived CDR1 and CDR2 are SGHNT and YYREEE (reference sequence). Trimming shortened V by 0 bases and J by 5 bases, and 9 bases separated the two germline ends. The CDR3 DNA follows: TGTGCCAGCAGCTTGGCAGGGGTCCACGAGCAGTACTTC. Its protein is CASSLAGVHEQYF. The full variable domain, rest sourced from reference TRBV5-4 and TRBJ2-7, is ETGVTQSPTHLIKTRGQQVTLRCSSQSGHNTVSWYQQALGQGPQFIFQYYREEENGRGNFPPRFSGLQFPNYSSELNVNALELDDSALYLCASSLAGVHEQYFGPGTRLTVT.

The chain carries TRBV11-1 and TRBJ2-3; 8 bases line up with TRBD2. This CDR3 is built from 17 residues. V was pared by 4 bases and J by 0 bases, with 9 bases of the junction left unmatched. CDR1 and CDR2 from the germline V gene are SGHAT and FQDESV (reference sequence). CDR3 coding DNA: TGTGCCAGCAGCTGGCTAATTCTAGCGGGTAGCACAGATACGCAGTATTTT. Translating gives CASSWLILAGSTDTQYF.

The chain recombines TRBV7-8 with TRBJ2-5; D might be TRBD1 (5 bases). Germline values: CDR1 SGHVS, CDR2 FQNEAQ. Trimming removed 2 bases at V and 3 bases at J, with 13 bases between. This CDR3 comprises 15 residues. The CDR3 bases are TGTGCCAGCAGCTTAATGGGGCAGGGCAAAGAGACCCAGTACTTC. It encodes CASSLMGQGKETQYF.

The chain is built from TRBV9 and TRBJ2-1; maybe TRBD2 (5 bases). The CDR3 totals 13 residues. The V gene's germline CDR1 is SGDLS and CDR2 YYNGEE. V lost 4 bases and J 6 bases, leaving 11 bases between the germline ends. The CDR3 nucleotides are TGTGCCAGCAGCTCCGGACTTTTCAATGAGCAGTTCTTC. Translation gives CASSSGLFNEQFF.

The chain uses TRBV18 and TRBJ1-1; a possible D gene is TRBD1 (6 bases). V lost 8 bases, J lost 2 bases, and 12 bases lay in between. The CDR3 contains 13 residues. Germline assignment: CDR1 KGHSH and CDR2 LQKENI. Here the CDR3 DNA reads TGTGCCAGCCTGACAGGTCAAAACACTGAAGCTTTCTTT. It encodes CASLTGQNTEAFF.

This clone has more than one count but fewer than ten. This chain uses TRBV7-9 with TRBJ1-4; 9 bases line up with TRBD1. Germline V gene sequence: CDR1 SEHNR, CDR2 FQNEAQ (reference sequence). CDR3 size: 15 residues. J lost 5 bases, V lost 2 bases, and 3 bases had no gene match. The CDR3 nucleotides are TGTGCCAGCAGCTTAACCGGGACAGGGAATGAAAAACTGTTTTTT. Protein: CASSLTGTGNEKLFF. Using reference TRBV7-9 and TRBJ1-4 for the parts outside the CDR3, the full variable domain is DTGVSQNPRHKITKRGQNVTFRCDPISEHNRLYWYRQTLGQGPEFLTYFQNEAQLEKSRLLSDRFSAERPKGSFSTLEIQRTEQGDSAMYLCASSLTGTGNEKLFFGSGTQLSVL.

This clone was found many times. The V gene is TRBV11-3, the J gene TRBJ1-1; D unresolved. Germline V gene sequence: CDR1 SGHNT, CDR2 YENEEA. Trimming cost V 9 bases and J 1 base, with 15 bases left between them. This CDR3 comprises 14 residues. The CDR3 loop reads CASSELSGNTEAFF. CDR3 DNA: TGTGCCAGTTCTGAGTTGTCAGGGAACACTGAAGCTTTCTTT.